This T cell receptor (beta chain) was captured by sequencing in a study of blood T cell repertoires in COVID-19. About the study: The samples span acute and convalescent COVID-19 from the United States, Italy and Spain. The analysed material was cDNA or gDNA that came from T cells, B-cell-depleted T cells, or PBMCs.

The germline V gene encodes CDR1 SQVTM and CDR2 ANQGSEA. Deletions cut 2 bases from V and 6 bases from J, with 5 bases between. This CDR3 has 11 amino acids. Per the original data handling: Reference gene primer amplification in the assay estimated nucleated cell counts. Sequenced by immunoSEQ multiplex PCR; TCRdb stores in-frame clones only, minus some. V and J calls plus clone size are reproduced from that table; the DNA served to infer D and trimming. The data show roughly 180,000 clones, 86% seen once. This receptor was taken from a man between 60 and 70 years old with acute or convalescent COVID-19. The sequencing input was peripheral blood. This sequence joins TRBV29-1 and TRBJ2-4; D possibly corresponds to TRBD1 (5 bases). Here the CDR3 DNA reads TGCAGCGTTGAACAGGGAAACATTCAGTACTTC. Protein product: CSVEQGNIQYF.